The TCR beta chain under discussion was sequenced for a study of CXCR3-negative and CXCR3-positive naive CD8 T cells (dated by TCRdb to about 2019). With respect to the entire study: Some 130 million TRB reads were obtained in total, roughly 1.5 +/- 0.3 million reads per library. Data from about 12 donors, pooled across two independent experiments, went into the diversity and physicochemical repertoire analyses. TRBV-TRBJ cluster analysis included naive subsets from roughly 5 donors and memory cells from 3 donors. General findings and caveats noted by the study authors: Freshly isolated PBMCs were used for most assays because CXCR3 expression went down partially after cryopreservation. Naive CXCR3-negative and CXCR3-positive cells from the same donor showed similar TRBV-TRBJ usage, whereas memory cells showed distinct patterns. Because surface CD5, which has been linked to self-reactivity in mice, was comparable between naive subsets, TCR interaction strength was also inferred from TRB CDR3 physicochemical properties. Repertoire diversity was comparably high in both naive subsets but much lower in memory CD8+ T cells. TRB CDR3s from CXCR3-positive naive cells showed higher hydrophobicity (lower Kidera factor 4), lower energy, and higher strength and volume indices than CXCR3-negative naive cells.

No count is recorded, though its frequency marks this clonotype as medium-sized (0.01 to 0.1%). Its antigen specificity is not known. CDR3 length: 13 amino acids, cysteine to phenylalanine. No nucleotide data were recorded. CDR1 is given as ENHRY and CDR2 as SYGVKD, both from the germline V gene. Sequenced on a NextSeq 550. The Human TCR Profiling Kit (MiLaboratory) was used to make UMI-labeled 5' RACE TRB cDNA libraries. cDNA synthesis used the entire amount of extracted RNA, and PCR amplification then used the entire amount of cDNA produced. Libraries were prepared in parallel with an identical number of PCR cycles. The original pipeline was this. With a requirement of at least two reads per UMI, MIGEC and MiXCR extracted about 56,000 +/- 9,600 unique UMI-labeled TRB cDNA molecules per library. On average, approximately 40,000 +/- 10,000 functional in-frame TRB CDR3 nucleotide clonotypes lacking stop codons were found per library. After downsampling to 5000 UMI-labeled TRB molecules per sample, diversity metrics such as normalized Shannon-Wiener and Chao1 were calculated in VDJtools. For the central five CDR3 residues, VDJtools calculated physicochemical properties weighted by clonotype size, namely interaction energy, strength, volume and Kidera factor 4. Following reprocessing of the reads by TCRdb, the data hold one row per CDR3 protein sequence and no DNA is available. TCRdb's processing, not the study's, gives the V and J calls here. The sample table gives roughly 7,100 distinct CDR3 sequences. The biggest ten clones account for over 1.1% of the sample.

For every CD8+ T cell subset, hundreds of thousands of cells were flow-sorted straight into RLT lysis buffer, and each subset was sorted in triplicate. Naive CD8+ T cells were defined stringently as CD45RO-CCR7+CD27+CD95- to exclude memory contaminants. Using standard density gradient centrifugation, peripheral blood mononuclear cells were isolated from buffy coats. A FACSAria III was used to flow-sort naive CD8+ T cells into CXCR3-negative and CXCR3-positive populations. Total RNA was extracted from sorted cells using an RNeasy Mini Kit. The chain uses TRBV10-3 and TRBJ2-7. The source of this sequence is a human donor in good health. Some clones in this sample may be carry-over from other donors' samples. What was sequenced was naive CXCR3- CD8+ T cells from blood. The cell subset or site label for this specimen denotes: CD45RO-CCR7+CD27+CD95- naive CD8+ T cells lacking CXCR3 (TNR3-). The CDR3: CAISEGTSYEQYF.